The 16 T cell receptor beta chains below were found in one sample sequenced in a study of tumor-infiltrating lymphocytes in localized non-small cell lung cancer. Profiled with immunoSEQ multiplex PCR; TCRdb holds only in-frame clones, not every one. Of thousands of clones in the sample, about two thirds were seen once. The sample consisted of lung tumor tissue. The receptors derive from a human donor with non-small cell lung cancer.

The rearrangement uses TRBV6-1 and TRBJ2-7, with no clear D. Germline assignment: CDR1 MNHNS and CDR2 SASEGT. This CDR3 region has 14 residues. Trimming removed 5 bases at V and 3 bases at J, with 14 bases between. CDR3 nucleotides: TGTGCCAGCAGTATCAATCCCCAATACTACGAGCAGTACTTC. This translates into CASSINPQYYEQYF.

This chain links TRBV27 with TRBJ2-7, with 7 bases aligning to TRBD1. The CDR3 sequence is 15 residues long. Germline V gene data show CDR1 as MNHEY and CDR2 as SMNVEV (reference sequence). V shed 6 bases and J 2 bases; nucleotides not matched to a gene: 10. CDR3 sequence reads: CASRRLSGQPYEQYF. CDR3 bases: TGTGCCAGCAGACGACTCTCGGGACAGCCCTACGAGCAGTACTTC.

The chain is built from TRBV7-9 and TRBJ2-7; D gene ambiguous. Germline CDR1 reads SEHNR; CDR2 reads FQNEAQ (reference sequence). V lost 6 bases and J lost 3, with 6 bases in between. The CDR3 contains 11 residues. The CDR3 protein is CASSQLYEQYF. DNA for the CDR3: TGTGCCAGCAGTCAACTCTACGAGCAGTACTTC.

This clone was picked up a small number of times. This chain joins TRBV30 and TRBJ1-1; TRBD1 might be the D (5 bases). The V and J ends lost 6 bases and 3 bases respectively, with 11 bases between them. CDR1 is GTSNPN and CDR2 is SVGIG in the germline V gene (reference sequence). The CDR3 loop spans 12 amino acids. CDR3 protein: CACVLQDTEAFF. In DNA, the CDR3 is TGTGCCTGTGTCTTACAGGACACTGAAGCTTTCTTT.

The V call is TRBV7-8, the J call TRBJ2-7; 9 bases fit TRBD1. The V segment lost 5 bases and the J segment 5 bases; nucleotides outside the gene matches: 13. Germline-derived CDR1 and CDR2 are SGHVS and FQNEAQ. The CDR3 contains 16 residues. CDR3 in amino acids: CASSKTRMGQGNEQYF. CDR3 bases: TGTGCCAGCAGCAAAACCCGAATGGGACAGGGAAACGAGCAGTACTTC. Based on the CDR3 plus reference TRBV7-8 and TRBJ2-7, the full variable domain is GAGVSQSPRYKVAKRGQDVALRCDPISGHVSLFWYQQALGQGPEFLTYFQNEAQLDKSGLPSDRFFAERPEGSVSTLKIQRTQQEDSAVYLCASSKTRMGQGNEQYFGPGTRLTVT.

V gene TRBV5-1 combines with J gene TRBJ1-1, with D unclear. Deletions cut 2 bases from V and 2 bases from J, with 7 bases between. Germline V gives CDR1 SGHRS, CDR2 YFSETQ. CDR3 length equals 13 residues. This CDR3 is CASSLAGNTEAFF. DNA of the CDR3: TGCGCCAGCAGCTTAGCAGGTAACACTGAAGCTTTCTTT.

This chain's CDR3 is CASSFLASGRKGTDTQYF. DNA for the CDR3: TGTGCCAGCAGTTTCTTGGCTAGCGGGAGGAAAGGCACAGATACGCAGTATTTT. The chain couples TRBV27 to TRBJ2-3; 11 nucleotides align to TRBD2. Trimming removed 3 bases from V and 1 base from J; junction bases left unmatched: 9. The length of the CDR3 is 18 residues. The V gene's germline CDR1 is MNHEY and CDR2 SMNVEV (reference sequence).

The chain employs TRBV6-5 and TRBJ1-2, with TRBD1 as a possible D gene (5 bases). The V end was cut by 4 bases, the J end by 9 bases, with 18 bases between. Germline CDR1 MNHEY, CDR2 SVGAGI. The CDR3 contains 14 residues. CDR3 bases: TGTGCCAGCAGTTCCGGGACCCCGATGATAAGCTACACCTTC. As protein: CASSSGTPMISYTF.

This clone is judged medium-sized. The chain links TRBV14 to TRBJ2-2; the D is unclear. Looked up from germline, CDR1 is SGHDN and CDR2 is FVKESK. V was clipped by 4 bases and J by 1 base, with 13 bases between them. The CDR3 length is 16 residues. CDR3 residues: CASSRPSGKNTGELFF. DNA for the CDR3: TGTGCCAGCAGCCGCCCTTCGGGCAAGAACACCGGGGAGCTGTTTTTT.

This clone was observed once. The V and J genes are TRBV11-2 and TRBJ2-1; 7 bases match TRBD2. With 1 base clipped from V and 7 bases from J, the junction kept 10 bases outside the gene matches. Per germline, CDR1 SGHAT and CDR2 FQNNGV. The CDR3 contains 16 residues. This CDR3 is CASSLVAGGSWNEQFF. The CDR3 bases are TGTGCCAGCAGCTTAGTAGCTGGCGGGAGTTGGAATGAGCAGTTCTTC.

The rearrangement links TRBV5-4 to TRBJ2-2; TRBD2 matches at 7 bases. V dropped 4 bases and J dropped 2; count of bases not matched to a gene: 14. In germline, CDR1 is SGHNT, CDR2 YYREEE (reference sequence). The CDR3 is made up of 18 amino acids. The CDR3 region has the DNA TGTGCCAGCAGCGCCGGACTAGTTCCCCTACTCAACACCGGGGAGCTGTTTTTT. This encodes CASSAGLVPLLNTGELFF.

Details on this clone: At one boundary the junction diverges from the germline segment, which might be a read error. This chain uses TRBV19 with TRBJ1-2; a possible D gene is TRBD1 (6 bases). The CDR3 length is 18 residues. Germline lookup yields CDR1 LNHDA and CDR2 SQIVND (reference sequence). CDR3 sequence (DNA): TGTGCCAGTACTATAGGACCCGACCTCAGGACAGCTAACTATGGCTACACCTTC. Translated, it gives CASTIGPDLRTANYGYTF.

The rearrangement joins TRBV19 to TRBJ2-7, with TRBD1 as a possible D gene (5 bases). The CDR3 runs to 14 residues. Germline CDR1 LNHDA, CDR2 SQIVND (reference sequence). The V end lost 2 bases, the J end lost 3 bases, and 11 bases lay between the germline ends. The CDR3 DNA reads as TGTGCCAGTAGTATAAAGGGCGACAGCTACGAGCAGTACTTC. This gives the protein CASSIKGDSYEQYF.

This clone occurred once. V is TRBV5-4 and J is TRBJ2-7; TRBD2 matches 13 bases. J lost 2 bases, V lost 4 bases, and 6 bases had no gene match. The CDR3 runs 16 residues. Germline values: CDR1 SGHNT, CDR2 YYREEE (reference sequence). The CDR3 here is CASSISGTSGTYEQYF. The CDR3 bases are TGTGCCAGCAGCATCTCCGGGACTAGCGGGACCTACGAGCAGTACTTC.

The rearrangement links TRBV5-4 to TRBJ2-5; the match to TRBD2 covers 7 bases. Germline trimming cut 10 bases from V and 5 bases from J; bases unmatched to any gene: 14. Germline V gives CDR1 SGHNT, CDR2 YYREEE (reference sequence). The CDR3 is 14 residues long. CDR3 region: CAGSLGGVGETQYF. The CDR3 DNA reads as TGTGCCGGATCCTTGGGGGGGGTTGGTGAGACCCAGTACTTC.

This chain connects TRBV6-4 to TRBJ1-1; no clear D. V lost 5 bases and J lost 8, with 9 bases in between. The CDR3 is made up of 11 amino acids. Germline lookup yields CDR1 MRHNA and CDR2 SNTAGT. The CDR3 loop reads CASSSLAEAFF. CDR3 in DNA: TGTGCCAGCAGTTCCCTCGCCGAAGCTTTCTTT.